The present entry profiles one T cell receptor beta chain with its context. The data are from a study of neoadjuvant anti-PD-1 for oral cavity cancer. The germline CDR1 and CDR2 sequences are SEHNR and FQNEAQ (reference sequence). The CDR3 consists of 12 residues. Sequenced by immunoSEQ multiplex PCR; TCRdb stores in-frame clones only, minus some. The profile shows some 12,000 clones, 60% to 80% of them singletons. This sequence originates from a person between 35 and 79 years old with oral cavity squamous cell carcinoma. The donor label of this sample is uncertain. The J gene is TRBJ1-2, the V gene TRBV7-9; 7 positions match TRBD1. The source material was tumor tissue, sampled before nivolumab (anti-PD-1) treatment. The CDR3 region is CASRGLSYGYTF. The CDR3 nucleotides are TGTGCGAGTAGGGGGCTGAGCTATGGCTACACCTTC. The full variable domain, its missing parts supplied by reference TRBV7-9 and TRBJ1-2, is DTGVSQNPRHKITKRGQNVTFRCDPISEHNRLYWYRQTLGQGPEFLTYFQNEAQLEKSRLLSDRFSAERPKGSFSTLEIQRTEQGDSAMYLCASRGLSYGYTFGSGTRLTVV.